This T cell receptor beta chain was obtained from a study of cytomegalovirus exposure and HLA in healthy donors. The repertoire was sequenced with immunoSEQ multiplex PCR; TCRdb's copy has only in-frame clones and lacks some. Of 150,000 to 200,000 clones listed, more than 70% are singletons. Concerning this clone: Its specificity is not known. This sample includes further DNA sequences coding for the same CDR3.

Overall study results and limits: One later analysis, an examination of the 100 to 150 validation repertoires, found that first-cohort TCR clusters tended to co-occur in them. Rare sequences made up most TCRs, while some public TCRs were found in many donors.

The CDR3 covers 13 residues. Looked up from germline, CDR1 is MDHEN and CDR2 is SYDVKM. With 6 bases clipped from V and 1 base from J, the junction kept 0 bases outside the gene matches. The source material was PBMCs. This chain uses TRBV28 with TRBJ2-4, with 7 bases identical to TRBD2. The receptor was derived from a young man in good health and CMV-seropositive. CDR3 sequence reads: CASSGGAKNIQYF. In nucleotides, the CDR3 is TGTGCCAGCAGCGGGGGGGCCAAAAACATTCAGTACTTC.